The rows below give T cell receptor beta chains drawn from one sample of a study of cytomegalovirus exposure and HLA in healthy donors. Data came from immunoSEQ multiplex PCR; TCRdb stores just in-frame clones and leaves some out. The sample lists about 140,000 clones; around 90% were seen once. What was sequenced was PBMCs. These receptors all stem from a man younger than 35 in good health and CMV-seropositive. Both conserved end residues are part of each CDR3. Fields, in order: CDR3 protein, CDR3 DNA, clone size, CDR3 length, D gene, V gene, J gene. The D gene is left open where the match is weak. Part of the rows lack a size; the others show once, few, many or a class for expanded clones.

cdr3_aa: CASSVSGGEQYF
cdr3_nt: TGTGCCAGCAGCGTCTCAGGTGGCGAGCAGTACTTC
clone_size: NA
cdr3_length: 12
d_call: NA
v_call: TRBV9
j_call: TRBJ2-7

cdr3_aa: CASSRTPRTGRDTIYF
cdr3_nt: TGTGCCAGCAGTCGGACGCCCCGGACAGGGAGGGACACCATATATTTT
clone_size: NA
cdr3_length: 16
d_call: TRBD1
v_call: TRBV2
j_call: TRBJ1-3

cdr3_aa: CASRFGGLFKTGEKLFF
cdr3_nt: TGTGCCAGCAGATTCGGGGGACTGTTCAAAACCGGCGAAAAACTGTTTTTT
clone_size: NA
cdr3_length: 17
d_call: NA
v_call: TRBV11-2
j_call: TRBJ1-4

cdr3_aa: CASSTGTGTNQPQHF
cdr3_nt: TGCGCCAGCAGTACCGGGACAGGGACCAATCAGCCCCAGCATTTT
clone_size: NA
cdr3_length: 15
d_call: TRBD1
v_call: TRBV5-1
j_call: TRBJ1-5

cdr3_aa: CASRPGGLNTEAFF
cdr3_nt: TGTGCCAGCAGACCGGGGGGGCTGAACACTGAAGCTTTCTTT
clone_size: NA
cdr3_length: 14
d_call: NA
v_call: TRBV9
j_call: TRBJ1-1

cdr3_aa: CASSLDAGAGNEQFF
cdr3_nt: TGCGCCAGCAGCTTGGATGCGGGAGCGGGGAATGAGCAGTTCTTC
clone_size: NA
cdr3_length: 15
d_call: TRBD2
v_call: TRBV5-1
j_call: TRBJ2-1

cdr3_aa: CASSLGSGRLTDTQYF
cdr3_nt: TGTGCCAGCAGCTTAGGTAGCGGGAGACTCACAGATACGCAGTATTTT
clone_size: NA
cdr3_length: 16
d_call: TRBD2
v_call: TRBV7-6
j_call: TRBJ2-3

cdr3_aa: CASRQGVSNQPQHF
cdr3_nt: TGTGCCAGCAGGCAGGGTGTTAGCAATCAGCCCCAGCATTTT
clone_size: once
cdr3_length: 14
d_call: NA
v_call: TRBV27
j_call: TRBJ1-5

cdr3_aa: CASSPRRFHQGTHYEQYF
cdr3_nt: TGTGCCAGCAGCCCCCGCCGGTTTCATCAGGGGACCCACTACGAGCAGTACTTC
clone_size: few
cdr3_length: 18
d_call: NA
v_call: TRBV7-9
j_call: TRBJ2-7

cdr3_aa: CASSLATGTTEAFF
cdr3_nt: TGTGCCAGCAGCCTCGCGACAGGGACGACTGAAGCTTTCTTT
clone_size: NA
cdr3_length: 14
d_call: TRBD1
v_call: TRBV27
j_call: TRBJ1-1

cdr3_aa: CASSPPWLEAFF
cdr3_nt: TGTGCCAGCAGCCCCCCATGGCTCGAAGCTTTCTTT
clone_size: NA
cdr3_length: 12
d_call: NA
v_call: TRBV11-2
j_call: TRBJ1-1

cdr3_aa: CSVGGGRGRAEAFF
cdr3_nt: TGCAGCGTTGGGGGCGGTAGGGGGCGAGCTGAAGCTTTCTTT
clone_size: NA
cdr3_length: 14
d_call: TRBD1
v_call: TRBV29-1
j_call: TRBJ1-1

cdr3_aa: CASSPGGEGHYGYTF
cdr3_nt: TGTGCCAGCAGCCCTGGTGGAGAGGGTCACTATGGCTACACCTTC
clone_size: few
cdr3_length: 15
d_call: NA
v_call: TRBV5-4
j_call: TRBJ1-2

cdr3_aa: CASHSGANVLTF
cdr3_nt: TGTGCCAGTCACTCTGGGGCCAACGTCCTGACTTTC
clone_size: NA
cdr3_length: 12
d_call: NA
v_call: TRBV6-1
j_call: TRBJ2-6

cdr3_aa: CASSLRSTQGTGGNYGYTF
cdr3_nt: TGTGCCAGCAGCTTACGGAGCACACAGGGGACGGGTGGTAACTATGGCTACACCTTC
clone_size: once
cdr3_length: 19
d_call: TRBD1
v_call: TRBV7-2
j_call: TRBJ1-2

cdr3_aa: CASSLVKQGSNQPQHF
cdr3_nt: TGTGCCAGCAGCTTGGTGAAGCAGGGTAGCAATCAGCCCCAGCATTTT
clone_size: NA
cdr3_length: 16
d_call: NA
v_call: TRBV5-5
j_call: TRBJ1-5

cdr3_aa: CASSKSGQGGLSTDTQYF
cdr3_nt: TGTGCCAGCAGCAAATCCGGACAGGGAGGCCTAAGCACAGATACGCAGTATTTT
clone_size: NA
cdr3_length: 18
d_call: TRBD1
v_call: TRBV5-6
j_call: TRBJ2-3